This T cell receptor beta chain was documented in a study of monozygotic twins with inflammatory bowel disease (dated by TCRdb to 2018 to 2020). The study in broad terms: The full study comprised around 30 monozygotic twin pairs: nine German pairs (four IBD-concordant, five IBD-discordant) and 19 IBD-discordant Danish pairs. Each individual had, on average, about 151 000 unique TCRalpha sequences and 181 000 unique TCRbeta sequences available for analysis. Disease-associated traits were sought mainly through comparisons between IBD patients and their genetically identical healthy co-twins within discordant pairs.

As concerns this clonotype: Its antigen target is currently unknown.

Including the terminal cysteine and phenylalanine, the CDR3 comprises 13 residues. The DNA is unrecorded. CDR1 MNHEY and CDR2 SVGAGI are derived from the germline V gene. The library was produced with 5' RACE. For each TCR library, 3,500 to 4,000 ng of total RNA was used. cDNA was synthesized with SMARTScribe reverse transcriptase in eight separate reactions per sample. During cDNA synthesis, template switching was used to introduce unique molecular identifiers that contained a 6-nucleotide sample barcode. Amplification of TCRalpha and TCRbeta cDNA involved two nested PCRs of 16 and 9 cycles, and each PCR was followed by bead purification. Before amplification, cDNA was treated with uracil DNA-glycosylase and purified using the QIAquick PCR purification kit. The second PCR added Illumina TruSeq-compatible adapters along with sample-specific barcodes. TapeStation and Qubit were used to check library quality and concentration, and 5 to 6.5 ng of each library was pooled. The pooled libraries were sequenced with 2 x 100 bp reads and custom sequencing primers on an Illumina HiSeq2500 single-index Rapid Run. As for the original processing: UMI-based consensus assembly with MiGEC version 1.2.6 was used to correct PCR and sequencing errors. V(D)J alignment, clonotype assembly and CDR3 extraction were performed with MiXCR version 2.1.1. To normalise gene usage, clonotype sharing and MAIT/NKT TCR abundance, the analysis used the top 1000, 10 000 and 20 000 clonotypes per sample. After downsampling to 27 000 UMIs, diversity was calculated as the inverse Simpson index using the vegan R package. Paired Mann-Whitney U tests on discordant twin pairs were used, with Benjamini-Hochberg multiple-testing correction. Reprocessed by TCRdb, the reads give a single entry per CDR3 protein sequence, without DNA. For this entry, the V and J calls and clone size follow TCRdb and not the study's own pipeline. For this sample, the table gives about 210,000 distinct CDR3 sequences. The ten largest clones add up to around 1.5% of the sample.

Overall study results and their limits: Different T cell subtypes could not be distinguished in the analysis. Because patients were on differing immunosuppressive treatments, the repertoires may have picked up extra background noise and inter-individual variability. No single strong signal or clonotype linked to IBD turned up in the results, so the idea that one exists was not supported. IBD patients shared fewer clonotypes with other individuals than healthy twins did, most markedly in patients showing signs of disease activity. Measured by the inverse Simpson index, TCRbeta repertoire diversity was lower in IBD patients than in their healthy co-twins. No difference in repertoire similarity was observed between concordant and discordant twins, possibly owing to limited statistical power.

From each donor, an approximately 2.3 ml peripheral blood sample was collected into PAXgene tubes and kept at -80 degrees C. Without any T cell sorting, total RNA was extracted from whole blood using the PAXgene blood miRNA kit on an automated QIAcube. Peripheral blood from monozygotic twin pairs concordant or discordant for inflammatory bowel disease was subjected to deep TCRalpha and TCRbeta repertoire profiling with unique molecular barcoding. Smoking habits were recorded for all twin pairs, with individuals classified as current, former or never smokers. The source is a human donor with ulcerative colitis or Crohn's disease, or a healthy co-twin of an affected twin (not recorded which). What was sequenced was blood. The V and J genes are TRBV6-5 and TRBJ1-2; there is no DNA to check the TCRdb D call of TRBD1. The CDR3 region has the sequence CASTRPGNYGYTF.